This T cell receptor beta chain comes out of a study of shared clonotypes between healthy human individuals. Study details: Per donor, three plates held CD4 naive cells, three held CD4 memory, two held CD8 naive and one held CD8 memory. Overall study results and limits: It was expected that sequencing depth would affect clonotype sharing among donors. Among the subsets, naive ones generally showed larger estimated richness than memory ones.

Only in-frame clones appear in the TCRdb table, and some are missing; sequencing was by immunoSEQ multiplex PCR. The sample records about 2.4 million clones, around nine tenths being singletons. Remarks on this clone: Its antigen remains unknown.

There are 13 residues in the CDR3. Germline assignment: CDR1 SNHLY and CDR2 FYNNEI. V was clipped by 0 bases and J by 6 bases, with 9 bases between them. Every one of the donors was a Caucasian adult that lived in Nashville, Tennessee. The TCR comes from a man younger than 35 in good health. The sequenced material came from naive CD4+ T cells sorted from blood. Subset given: CD45RA+ positively selected. The genes are TRBV2 and TRBJ2-7; no clear D. CDR3 loop: CASSEASVGEQYF. The CDR3 DNA follows: TGTGCCAGCAGTGAAGCGTCCGTGGGCGAGCAGTACTTC. Full variable domain (missing parts from reference TRBV2 and TRBJ2-7): EPEVTQTPSHQVTQMGQEVILRCVPISNHLYFYWYRQILGQKVEFLVSFYNNEISEKSEIFDDQFSVERPDGSNFTLKIRSTKLEDSAMYFCASSEASVGEQYFGPGTRLTVT.